The clone carrying this TCR beta chain was recorded a few times. Its target is not known. These data originate in a study of human T cells and chemical hapten exposure. Study-wide background: The use of 2% DPC on approximately 2 cm by approximately 2 cm of upper inner arm skin constituted sensitization. Doses of diphenylcyclopropenone went to the patients' scalps weekly throughout the approximately 25-week study. Study results and limitations: After DPC sensitization, TCRs above 1 in 1000 frequency showed no change.

Time point indicated: pre-sensitization, week 0. Treatment specified: therapeutic diphenylcyclopropenone sensitization with weekly scalp DPC. V was shortened by 1 base and J by 0 bases, with 9 bases between the two germline ends. The CDR3 is 15 residues long. CDR1 SGHDN and CDR2 FVKESK come from the germline V gene. What the library attached to individual cDNA molecules were unique molecular identifiers. Each CDR3 protein is one row after TCRdb ran MiXCR on the RACE reads. The sample has 89,000 or so distinct CDR3 sequences, about 9% seen once. This sequence originates from a man aged 35 to 55 with alopecia areata. Some clones in this sample may be carry-over from other donors' samples. The sequencing here drew on whole blood, taken in connection with sensitization to the hapten diphenylcyclopropenone (DPC). This rearrangement joins TRBV14 to TRBJ1-2; no reliable D call. As DNA, the CDR3 is TGTGCCAGCAGCCAAGCCCCAGGTTCTAACTATGGCTACACCTTC. The encoded protein is CASSQAPGSNYGYTF.